Presented here are 27 T cell receptor beta chains from one specimen sequenced in a study of blood T cell repertoires in COVID-19. Measured with immunoSEQ multiplex PCR; TCRdb has only the in-frame clones, and not every one. Of approximately 41,000 clones listed, about 85% are singletons. The material sequenced was peripheral blood. The receptors here all came from an elderly woman with acute or convalescent COVID-19.

The gene calls are TRBV11-2 and TRBJ2-5, with D uncertain. Trimming removed 5 bases from V and 4 bases from J, with 14 bases in between. CDR1 is SGHAT and CDR2 is FQNNGV in the germline V gene. The CDR3 consists of 14 residues. The CDR3 loop is CASSRDVIGETQYF. The CDR3 DNA reads TGTGCCAGCAGCCGCGATGTGATTGGAGAGACCCAGTACTTC. The full variable domain, in which reference TRBV11-2 and TRBJ2-5 provide the parts outside the CDR3, is EAGVAQSPRYKIIEKRQSVAFWCNPISGHATLYWYQQILGQGPKLLIQFQNNGVVDDSQLPKDRFSAERLKGVDSTLKIQPAKLEDSAVYLCASSRDVIGETQYFGPGTRLLVL.

This clone was counted a single time. The chain couples TRBV2 to TRBJ1-4; 9 bases fit TRBD1. The CDR3 spans 13 residues. Germline V gene data show CDR1 as SNHLY and CDR2 as FYNNEI. V was pared by 6 bases and J by 4 bases, with 0 bases of the junction left unmatched. The CDR3 nucleotides are TGTGCCAGCAGGACAGGGGGTAATGAAAAACTGTTTTTT. It translates to CASRTGGNEKLFF.

This chain joins TRBV19 and TRBJ1-2, with D maybe TRBD1 (6 bases). The CDR3 is made up of 13 amino acids. Trimming removed 4 bases at V and 5 bases at J, with 11 bases between. Germline V gives CDR1 LNHDA, CDR2 SQIVND (reference sequence). CDR3 DNA: TGTGCCAGTAGTACGGGGACACGTTATGGCTACACCTTC. It codes for CASSTGTRYGYTF.

V is TRBV3-1 (or the pseudogene TRBV3-2) and J is TRBJ2-3, with D perhaps TRBD2 (5 bases). In germline, CDR1 is LGHDT, CDR2 YNNKEL (reference sequence). This CDR3 is built from 14 residues. The ends were cut back, 3 bases at V and 6 bases at J, with 13 bases in the middle. This CDR3 is CASSHDYLGDTQYF. The CDR3 DNA follows: TGTGCCAGCAGCCATGACTATCTTGGGGATACGCAGTATTTT.

The J gene is TRBJ1-5, the V gene TRBV4-1; D ambiguous. The germline V gene has CDR1 MGHRA and CDR2 YSYEKL. The CDR3 runs 14 residues. V was trimmed by 3 bases and J by 1 base, leaving 7 bases between them. This chain's CDR3 is CASSHPRSNQPQHF. CDR3 DNA: TGCGCCAGCAGCCACCCCCGGAGCAATCAGCCCCAGCATTTT.

The chain recombines TRBV5-1 with TRBJ2-5; D is possibly TRBD2 (5 bases). CDR3 length: 13 residues. CDR1 and CDR2 from the germline V gene are SGHRS and YFSETQ. V lost 4 bases to trimming and J lost 5 bases, with 12 bases between them. CDR3 nucleotides: TGCGCCAGCAGCGTACTACTAGAGGAGACCCAGTACTTC. Its protein product is CASSVLLEETQYF.

A single count supports this clone. V is TRBV14 and J is TRBJ2-1; unclear D gene. CDR3 length: 13 residues. Deletions cut 1 base from V and 3 bases from J, with 4 bases between. Germline CDR1 is SGHDN and CDR2 is FVKESK. This CDR3 is CASSQGYYNEQFF. For the CDR3, the DNA is TGTGCCAGCAGCCAAGGCTACTACAATGAGCAGTTCTTC.

The genes are TRBV3-1 (or the pseudogene TRBV3-2) and TRBJ2-5, with 9 bases that match TRBD2. Trimming removed 2 bases from V and 5 bases from J; junction bases left unmatched: 9. CDR1 is LGHDT, CDR2 YNNKEL, per germline (reference sequence). The CDR3 covers 16 residues. The CDR3 reads CASSQPPSGDSETQYF. The CDR3 coding sequence is TGTGCCAGCAGCCAACCACCTAGCGGGGATTCGGAGACCCAGTACTTC.

V gene TRBV6-6 combines with J gene TRBJ1-6; TRBD1 aligns across 7 bases. Germline CDR1 reads MNHNY; CDR2 reads SVGAGI (reference sequence). The CDR3 is 13 residues long. V shed 7 bases and J 10 bases; nucleotides not matched to a gene: 7. CDR3 in amino acids: CASNGQAGSPLHF. Written as DNA, the CDR3 is TGTGCCAGCAACGGACAGGCCGGCTCACCCCTCCACTTT.

The V gene is TRBV6-6, the J gene TRBJ2-7; 12 bases map to TRBD1. CDR3 length: 14 residues. The V segment lost 6 bases and the J segment 7 bases; nucleotides outside the gene matches: 7. CDR1 and CDR2 (germline): MNHNY, SVGAGI (reference sequence). The CDR3, as DNA: TGTGCCAGCAGCCTGGGACAGGGGGCTGGGGAGCAGTACTTC. Translated: CASSLGQGAGEQYF.

This chain links TRBV7-9 with TRBJ1-2; TRBD1 aligns across 10 bases. The germline V gene encodes CDR1 SEHNR and CDR2 FQNEAQ (reference sequence). The CDR3 consists of 14 residues. V was clipped by 5 bases and J by 8 bases; unmatched bases: 8. The CDR3 DNA follows: TGTGCCAGCAGCCCGGCCGGGACAGGGGCAGGCTACACCTTC. Translated: CASSPAGTGAGYTF.

The chain has TRBV3-1 (or the pseudogene TRBV3-2) and TRBJ1-3; D is uncertain. The germline V and J ends were trimmed by 4 bases and 3 bases, with 10 bases remaining between them. The CDR3 consists of 14 residues. In germline, CDR1 is LGHDT, CDR2 YNNKEL (reference sequence). The CDR3 DNA follows: TGTGCCAGCAGCCCCGCTGGCAGTGGAAACACCATATATTTT. The encoded protein is CASSPAGSGNTIYF.

The J gene is TRBJ1-1, the V gene TRBV5-1, with D unclear. The germline V and J ends were trimmed by 0 bases and 1 base, with 7 bases remaining between them. Germline V gene data show CDR1 as SGHRS and CDR2 as YFSETQ. This CDR3 contains 14 residues. CDR3 DNA sequence: TGCGCCAGCAGCTTGGTTCGGGGGAACACTGAAGCTTTCTTT. Translating it yields CASSLVRGNTEAFF.

V is TRBV7-8 and J is TRBJ2-2; 7 bases match TRBD2. The CDR3 totals 15 residues. CDR1 is SGHVS and CDR2 is FQNEAQ in the germline V gene. J gave up 2 bases and V 5 bases, and 5 bases lay outside the gene matches. This chain's CDR3 is CASSLGLLNTGELFF. DNA of the CDR3: TGTGCCAGCAGCCTGGGACTACTTAACACCGGGGAGCTGTTTTTT.

V gene TRBV4-3 combines with J gene TRBJ1-1; D is ambiguous. Trimming cost V 3 bases and J 3 bases, with 8 bases left between them. The length of the CDR3 is 13 residues. Germline V CDR1 and CDR2: LGHNA, YSLEER. The CDR3 loop reads CASSQTEDTEAFF. The CDR3 DNA follows: TGCGCCAGCAGCCAGACGGAGGACACTGAAGCTTTCTTT.

The V and J genes are TRBV7-9 and TRBJ1-2, with a weak D call TRBD1 (5 bases). In germline, CDR1 is SEHNR, CDR2 FQNEAQ (reference sequence). With 0 bases removed from V and 6 bases from J, the gap between germline ends came to 11 bases. The CDR3 is made up of 14 amino acids. The CDR3 reads CASSLAGSGDGYTF. The CDR3 DNA reads as TGTGCCAGCAGCTTAGCGGGTTCGGGGGATGGCTACACCTTC.

The rearrangement uses TRBV9 and TRBJ2-5, with TRBD2 identical over 7 bases. This CDR3 has 16 residues. Germline lookup yields CDR1 SGDLS and CDR2 YYNGEE. V trimming: 0 bases; J trimming: 3 bases; junction bases outside the gene matches: 8. The CDR3 spells CASSVGDGAGEETQYF. The CDR3 region has the DNA TGTGCCAGCAGCGTAGGAGACGGTGCGGGGGAAGAGACCCAGTACTTC.

The CDR3 loop reads CASSLGGTDSSPLHF. In DNA form, the CDR3 reads TGCGCCAGCAGCTTGGGGGGGACAGACTCCTCACCCCTCCACTTT. The chain carries TRBV5-1 and TRBJ1-6; 7 bases agree with TRBD1. There are 15 residues in the CDR3. Unmatched junction bases numbered 7, after V lost 0 bases and J lost 10 bases. Per the germline V gene, CDR1 is SGHRS and CDR2 is YFSETQ.

The V and J genes are TRBV29-1 and TRBJ2-3, with TRBD2 matching 8 bases. Per the germline V gene, CDR1 is SQVTM and CDR2 is ANQGSEA. The CDR3 length is 17 residues. V shed 4 bases and J 1 base; nucleotides not matched to a gene: 13. The CDR3 sequence: CSVGAGAGSGRTDTQYF. CDR3 coding DNA: TGCAGCGTTGGAGCGGGAGCGGGGAGCGGCCGCACAGATACGCAGTATTTT.

CDR3 in DNA: TGTGCCACCGGCTGGGGGGGTGGAGAGACCCAGTACTTC. Translation gives CATGWGGGETQYF. V usage is TRBV19 and J usage is TRBJ2-5; 7 bases match TRBD2. J was trimmed by 4 bases and V by 10 bases; bases with no gene match: 9. The CDR3 is 13 amino acids. Germline assignment: CDR1 LNHDA and CDR2 SQIVND (reference sequence).

This clone was observed a single time. The CDR3 protein is CASSQVTRSDMETQYF. CDR3 DNA: TGTGCCAGCAGCCAAGTTACTCGATCAGACATGGAGACCCAGTACTTC. J is TRBJ2-5 and V is TRBV14; D remains unclear. This CDR3 contains 16 residues. The germline V gene encodes CDR1 SGHDN and CDR2 FVKESK. Between the trimmed V and J ends, which lost 1 base and 5 bases, there was a span of 17 bases.

The rearrangement joins TRBV2 to TRBJ2-7; the match to TRBD2 covers 13 bases. Trimming cost V 6 bases and J 6 bases; bases outside gene matches: 5. The CDR3 runs 14 residues. Germline lookup yields CDR1 SNHLY and CDR2 FYNNEI. The chain's CDR3 is CASRQTSGGTEQYF. The CDR3 nucleotides are TGTGCCAGCAGGCAGACTAGCGGGGGGACCGAGCAGTACTTC.

DNA of the CDR3: TGCGCCAGCAGTCAACTCTTCGGGACAGGGTCAAACACCGGGGAGCTGTTTTTT. Translating gives CASSQLFGTGSNTGELFF. The V call is TRBV23-1, the J call TRBJ2-2, with 9 bases aligning to TRBD1. TRBV23-1 is treated as an ORF (open reading frame) with a function not yet certain. After removal of 2 bases from V and 2 bases from J, the junction contained 9 bases not matched to a gene. The CDR3 has 18 residues.

The V gene is TRBV20-1, the J gene TRBJ1-2, with unresolved D. Germline CDR1 is DFQATT and CDR2 is SNEGSKA (reference sequence). V gave up 3 bases and J gave up 1 base, with 18 bases separating them. This CDR3 spans 16 amino acids. CDR3 amino acids: CSASTINQFLNYGYTF. DNA of the CDR3: TGCAGTGCTAGTACAATAAACCAGTTTCTTAACTATGGCTACACCTTC.

CDR3 sequence: CASSQAWKGRTEAFF. The CDR3 DNA is TGCGCCAGCAGCCAAGCCTGGAAGGGGCGCACTGAAGCTTTCTTT. The chain links TRBV4-1 to TRBJ1-1, with TRBD1 as a possible D gene (5 bases). V was cut by 1 base and J by 4 bases, with 13 bases left in between. This CDR3 is 15 amino acids long. Per the germline V gene, CDR1 is MGHRA and CDR2 is YSYEKL.

This chain joins TRBV5-8 and TRBJ1-6; D might be TRBD1 (6 bases). CDR1 and CDR2 (germline): SGHTS, YDEGEE. The CDR3 has 15 residues. Trimming removed 4 bases from V and 16 bases from J, with 24 bases in between. CDR3 sequence reads: CASSDRGRGYPLLHF. The CDR3 bases are TGTGCCAGCAGCGACCGGGGGAGGGGGTACCCTTTACTCCACTTT.

This clone was recorded a few times. Relative to the germline gene, one junction end is altered; a read error may explain this. This chain joins TRBV28 and TRBJ1-4, with 11 positions matching TRBD1. The CDR3 runs 12 residues. Germline V gene sequence: CDR1 MDHEN, CDR2 SYDVKM. CDR3: CASSSADRGLLF. DNA of the CDR3: TGTGCCAGCAGTTCAGCGGACAGGGGGCTCCTTTTT.